This TCR beta chain stems from a study of T cell responses to AZD1222 COVID-19 vaccine. Measured with immunoSEQ multiplex PCR; TCRdb has only the in-frame clones, and not every one. The sample includes over 25,000 clones, approximately 78% of them seen just once. Study conclusions and caveats: In the spike-specific TCR repertoire, nearly half reportedly target unmutated variant regions. Sampling that yielded the repertoires occurred only after the peak T cell response.

The V end was cut by 0 bases, the J end by 4 bases, with 6 bases between. Germline lookup yields CDR1 MNHNS and CDR2 SASEGT. The CDR3 length is 13 residues. Turning to this clone: Its antigen is unidentified.

Sequenced here: peripheral blood, sampled on day 0 of AZD1222 vaccination. The clonotype was recovered from an adult in good health. J is TRBJ1-1 and V is TRBV6-1; no firm D call. The CDR3 nucleotides read TGTGCCAGCAGTGAAGCAGAGGGCACTGAAGCTTTCTTT. Its translation: CASSEAEGTEAFF.